Listed below are T cell receptor beta chains from one sample, sequenced in a study of spatial heterogeneity in lung cancer. TCRdb recomputed calls from the 5' RACE reads with MiXCR, one row per CDR3 protein. Of approximately 640 distinct CDR3 sequences listed, approximately 9.9% were seen once; the top ten hold 20% to 25%. This specimen consisted of normal lung tissue next to the tumor, obtained at surgery. The receptors shown here come from a male donor with early-stage non-small cell lung cancer. CDR3s include the opening cysteine and the closing phenylalanine or tryptophan. D genes are given only for firm matches. Some rows have no size entry. The others give once, few or many, or a class for an expanded clone.

J: TRBJ2-2; D: .; size: medium-sized; V: TRBV6-1; CDR3: CASSEVDWPFFANTGELFF; DNA: TGTGCCAGCAGTGAAGTCGACTGGCCGTTTTTTGCGAACACCGGGGAGCTGTTTTTT
J: TRBJ2-1; D: TRBD2; size: large; V: TRBV6-1; CDR3: CASTILAGEPNEQFF; DNA: TGTGCCAGTACGATCCTAGCGGGAGAACCCAATGAGCAGTTCTTC
J: TRBJ2-7; D: TRBD2; size: large; V: TRBV28; CDR3: CASSPLAGGLSYEQYF; DNA: TGTGCCAGCAGTCCACTAGCGGGAGGACTCTCCTACGAGCAGTACTTC
J: TRBJ2-2; D: .; size: .; V: TRBV7-2; CDR3: CASSFATRNTGELFF; DNA: TGTGCCAGCAGCTTTGCGACAAGGAACACCGGGGAGCTGTTTTTT
J: TRBJ1-5; D: TRBD1; size: medium-sized; V: TRBV10-3; CDR3: CAISSQGGESQPQHF; DNA: TGTGCCATCAGTTCCCAGGGGGGAGAGAGTCAGCCCCAGCATTTT
J: TRBJ1-3; D: .; size: medium-sized; V: TRBV18; CDR3: CASSARESGNTIYF; DNA: TGTGCCAGCTCGGCCAGGGAATCTGGAAACACCATATATTTT
J: TRBJ2-5; D: TRBD2; size: .; V: TRBV29-1; CDR3: CSVASGVSETQYF; DNA: TGCAGCGTTGCTAGCGGGGTTAGTGAGACCCAGTACTTC
J: TRBJ2-5; D: .; size: large; V: TRBV28; CDR3: CASSLEGEKASKETQYF; DNA: TGTGCCAGCAGTTTAGAAGGGGAGAAAGCGAGTAAAGAGACCCAGTACTTC
J: TRBJ2-1; D: TRBD2; size: large; V: TRBV2; CDR3: CASRMTLAGGPNEQFF; DNA: TGTGCCAGCAGGATGACCCTAGCGGGAGGGCCTAATGAGCAGTTCTTC
J: TRBJ2-1; D: .; size: large; V: TRBV11-2; CDR3: CASSNRYDNEQFF; DNA: TGTGCCAGCAGCAACCGTTATGACAATGAGCAGTTCTTC
J: TRBJ2-7; D: .; size: large; V: TRBV19; CDR3: CASSLSGTYVYEQYF; DNA: TGTGCCAGTAGTCTCTCCGGGACATATGTCTACGAGCAGTACTTC
J: TRBJ1-2; D: TRBD1; size: large; V: TRBV2; CDR3: CASPGQALGTNYGYTF; DNA: TGTGCCAGCCCCGGACAGGCCTTGGGAACTAACTATGGCTACACCTTC
J: TRBJ2-5; D: TRBD1; size: medium-sized; V: TRBV11-2; CDR3: CASNNRGETQYF; DNA: TGTGCCAGCAACAACAGGGGTGAGACCCAGTACTTC
J: TRBJ2-7; D: .; size: .; V: TRBV11-2; CDR3: CASSSRAYEQYF; DNA: TGTGCCAGCAGCTCCAGGGCCTACGAGCAGTACTTC
J: TRBJ2-2; D: .; size: .; V: TRBV20-1; CDR3: CSAAGTQNTGELFF; DNA: TGCAGTGCCGCTGGGACTCAGAACACCGGGGAGCTGTTTTTT
J: TRBJ2-1; D: TRBD1; size: large; V: TRBV5-5; CDR3: CASSSTGSSYNEQFF; DNA: TGTGCCAGCAGCTCGACAGGGAGCTCCTACAATGAGCAGTTCTTC
J: TRBJ2-5; D: .; size: .; V: TRBV30; CDR3: CAWGSGTYWVTQYF; DNA: TGTGCCTGGGGCTCCGGGACGTACTGGGTGACCCAGTACTTC
J: TRBJ1-1; D: .; size: large; V: TRBV29-1; CDR3: CSVARAARTEAFF; DNA: TGCAGCGTCGCCAGGGCGGCTAGGACTGAAGCTTTCTTT
J: TRBJ1-4; D: TRBD1; size: large; V: TRBV7-2; CDR3: CASGDRGGVEKLFF; DNA: TGTGCCAGCGGAGACAGGGGGGGAGTTGAAAAACTGTTTTTT
J: TRBJ2-7; D: TRBD1; size: medium-sized; V: TRBV27; CDR3: CASSEQGPRVPQYF; DNA: TGTGCCAGCAGTGAACAGGGGCCCAGGGTTCCGCAGTACTTC
J: TRBJ1-2; D: TRBD1; size: large; V: TRBV12-3/TRBV12-4; CDR3: CASRQPGTDYGYTF; DNA: TGTGCCAGCAGGCAACCTGGGACAGATTATGGCTACACCTTC
J: TRBJ2-7; D: TRBD1; size: large; V: TRBV7-6; CDR3: CASSRQGDRGEQYF; DNA: TGTGCCAGCAGCCGACAGGGGGACCGGGGCGAGCAGTACTTC
J: TRBJ2-1; D: TRBD2; size: large; V: TRBV5-1; CDR3: CASSLVPREGIQFF; DNA: TGCGCCAGCAGCTTGGTTCCGCGGGAGGGAATTCAGTTCTTC
J: TRBJ1-4; D: TRBD1; size: large; V: TRBV7-9; CDR3: CASSLGVTGNEKLFF; DNA: TGTGCCAGCAGCTTAGGAGTGACAGGGAATGAAAAACTGTTTTTT
J: TRBJ1-2; D: TRBD1; size: few; V: TRBV6-5; CDR3: CASAGTGANYGYTF; DNA: TGTGCCAGCGCTGGGACAGGAGCTAACTATGGCTACACCTTC
J: TRBJ2-5; D: .; size: large; V: TRBV9; CDR3: CASSVATGVETQYF; DNA: TGTGCCAGCAGCGTAGCTACGGGGGTGGAGACCCAGTACTTC
J: TRBJ2-7; D: TRBD1; size: few; V: TRBV28; CDR3: CASSTGGRSYEQYF; DNA: TGTGCCAGCAGTACAGGGGGTCGCTCCTACGAGCAGTACTTC
J: TRBJ1-6; D: .; size: large; V: TRBV28; CDR3: CASSLWESTLGAPLHF; DNA: TGTGCCAGCAGTTTGTGGGAGAGTACGCTAGGGGCACCCCTCCACTTT
J: TRBJ2-7; D: .; size: large; V: TRBV28; CDR3: CASSFGRAPSYEQYF; DNA: TGTGCCAGCAGTTTCGGCAGGGCCCCCTCCTACGAGCAGTACTTC
J: TRBJ2-5; D: TRBD2; size: large; V: TRBV20-1; CDR3: CSASSLGLAGVMQETQYF; DNA: TGCAGTGCTAGTTCCCTCGGACTAGCGGGGGTGATGCAAGAGACCCAGTACTTC
J: TRBJ2-1; D: .; size: large; V: TRBV29-1; CDR3: CSGTTVDNEQFF; DNA: TGCAGCGGGACCACAGTAGACAATGAGCAGTTCTTC
J: TRBJ2-7; D: TRBD2; size: .; V: TRBV6-5; CDR3: CASSTGLAGTYEQYF; DNA: TGTGCCAGCAGTACCGGACTAGCGGGAACCTACGAGCAGTACTTC
J: TRBJ2-7; D: .; size: large; V: TRBV5-1; CDR3: CASRAGGNSYEQYF; DNA: TGCGCCAGCAGGGCTGGAGGGAATTCCTACGAGCAGTACTTC
J: TRBJ1-6; D: .; size: .; V: TRBV28; CDR3: CASTLQRNSPLHF; DNA: TGTGCCAGCACCCTTCAAAGAAATTCACCCCTCCACTTT
J: TRBJ2-7; D: TRBD1; size: medium-sized; V: TRBV20-1; CDR3: CSARAPGTEYEQYF; DNA: TGCAGTGCTAGAGCTCCCGGGACAGAGTACGAGCAGTACTTC
J: TRBJ2-7; D: .; size: large; V: TRBV6-1; CDR3: CASSVTGDSSYEQYF; DNA: TGTGCCAGCAGTGTGACGGGGGATAGCTCCTACGAGCAGTACTTC
J: TRBJ2-6; D: .; size: few; V: TRBV28; CDR3: CASRSPGVGANVLTF; DNA: TGTGCCAGCAGGTCCCCAGGGGTCGGGGCCAACGTCCTGACTTTC
J: TRBJ2-1; D: TRBD2; size: large; V: TRBV6-6; CDR3: CASSRAGEGFGNEQFF; DNA: TGTGCCAGCAGCCGAGCGGGAGAAGGGTTCGGTAATGAGCAGTTCTTC
J: TRBJ1-1; D: .; size: .; V: TRBV29-1; CDR3: CSVEGLGAAEAFF; DNA: TGCAGCGTTGAAGGTCTGGGGGCAGCTGAAGCTTTCTTT
J: TRBJ2-1; D: TRBD2; size: .; V: TRBV7-9; CDR3: CASTTSGTYNEQFF; DNA: TGTGCCAGCACTACTAGCGGGACGTACAATGAGCAGTTCTTC
J: TRBJ1-2; D: .; size: large; V: TRBV25-1; CDR3: CASGIETDGYTF; DNA: TGTGCCAGCGGGATTGAGACGGATGGCTACACCTTC
J: TRBJ2-7; D: .; size: .; V: TRBV28; CDR3: CASSLATGSYEQYF; DNA: TGTGCCAGCAGTTTAGCGACTGGCTCCTACGAGCAGTACTTC
J: TRBJ1-1; D: TRBD1; size: .; V: TRBV12-3/TRBV12-4; CDR3: CASKLTGAATEAFF; DNA: TGTGCCAGCAAACTTACAGGGGCCGCCACTGAAGCTTTCTTT
J: TRBJ2-2; D: .; size: large; V: TRBV6-5; CDR3: CASSYDSGTGELFF; DNA: TGTGCCAGCAGTTACGATTCGGGCACCGGGGAGCTGTTTTTT
J: TRBJ2-3; D: TRBD1; size: medium-sized; V: TRBV12-3/TRBV12-4; CDR3: CASSLGTGFLTDTQYF; DNA: TGTGCCAGCAGTTTAGGGACAGGGTTTTTAACAGATACGCAGTATTTT
J: TRBJ2-1; D: .; size: large; V: TRBV28; CDR3: CASRKLGSYNEQFF; DNA: TGTGCCAGCAGAAAACTGGGCTCCTACAATGAGCAGTTCTTC
J: TRBJ2-5; D: TRBD1; size: .; V: TRBV29-1; CDR3: CGVDGQGPETQYF; DNA: TGCGGCGTGGACGGACAGGGGCCAGAGACCCAGTACTTC
J: TRBJ1-5; D: .; size: large; V: TRBV7-2; CDR3: CASSLGRGIQPQHF; DNA: TGTGCCAGCAGCTTAGGACGGGGGATTCAGCCCCAGCATTTT
J: TRBJ2-3; D: .; size: large; V: TRBV7-9; CDR3: CASSIPRGTDTQYF; DNA: TGTGCCAGCAGCATACCGAGGGGCACAGATACGCAGTATTTT
J: TRBJ1-5; D: .; size: large; V: TRBV18; CDR3: CASSLDSNQPQHF; DNA: TGTGCCAGCTCACTGGACAGCAATCAGCCCCAGCATTTT
J: TRBJ2-5; D: TRBD2; size: few; V: TRBV7-8; CDR3: CASSLVGLAGKTQYF; DNA: TGTGCCAGCAGCTTAGTAGGACTAGCGGGAAAGACCCAGTACTTC
J: TRBJ2-3; D: TRBD2; size: large; V: TRBV5-4; CDR3: CASSLVMSSGYTDTQYF; DNA: TGTGCCAGCAGCTTGGTCATGTCTAGCGGGTACACAGATACGCAGTATTTT
J: TRBJ2-5; D: TRBD1; size: large; V: TRBV15; CDR3: CATSRGPGTGYETQYF; DNA: TGTGCCACCAGCAGAGGTCCCGGGACAGGGTACGAGACCCAGTACTTC